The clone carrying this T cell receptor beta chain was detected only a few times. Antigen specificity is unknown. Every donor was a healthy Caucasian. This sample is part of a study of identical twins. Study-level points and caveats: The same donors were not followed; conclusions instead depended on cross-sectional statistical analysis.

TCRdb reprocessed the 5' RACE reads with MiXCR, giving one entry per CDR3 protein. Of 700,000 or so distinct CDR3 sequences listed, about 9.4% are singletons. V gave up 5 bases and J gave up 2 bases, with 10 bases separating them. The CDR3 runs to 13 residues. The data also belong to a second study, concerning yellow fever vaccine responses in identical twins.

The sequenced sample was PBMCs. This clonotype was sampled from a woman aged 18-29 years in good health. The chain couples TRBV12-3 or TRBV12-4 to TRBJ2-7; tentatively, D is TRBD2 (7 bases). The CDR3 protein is CASSRGATYEQYF. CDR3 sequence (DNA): TGTGCCAGCAGTCGGGGGGCAACCTACGAGCAGTACTTC.